These 20 T cell receptor beta chains were sequenced from one sample in a study of human T cells and chemical hapten exposure. TCRdb ran MiXCR on the RACE reads and lists one entry per CDR3 protein. The sample includes roughly 96,000 distinct CDR3 sequences, roughly a tenth of them seen just once. Time point in this sample: patch test 2, 6 weeks after DPC sensitization. Sample treatment: therapeutic diphenylcyclopropenone sensitization with weekly scalp DPC. This specimen was whole blood, taken in connection with sensitization to the hapten diphenylcyclopropenone (DPC). These receptors all come from a woman between 40 and 50 years old with alopecia areata. Some clones in this sample may be carry-over from other donors' samples.

The table lists this clonotype with many counts. The chain uses TRBV5-1 and TRBJ1-1; TRBD1 might be the D (6 bases). Trimming pared 5 bases from V and 4 bases from J, leaving 15 bases between. The CDR3 has 14 amino acids. Germline loops: CDR1 SGHRS, CDR2 YFSETQ. The CDR3 bases are TGCGCCAGCAGTAATAACAGGGCGGTCACTGAAGCTTTCTTT. Its protein product is CASSNNRAVTEAFF.

This clonotype has ten or more counts. Its ends do not fully match the called genes, so a read error is possible. The J gene is TRBJ2-5, the V gene TRBV7-7; D remains unclear. The germline V gene has CDR1 SSHAT and CDR2 FNYEAQ (reference sequence). The CDR3 has 13 amino acids. This CDR3 reads CASSPLPQETQYF. CDR3 nucleotide sequence: TGTGCTAGCAGCCCACTACCGCAAGAGACCCAGTACTTC.

This clonotype was recorded at least ten times. The rearrangement uses TRBV28 and TRBJ1-5; D not resolved. V was shortened by 4 bases and J by 5 bases, with 12 bases between the two germline ends. Germline CDR1 MDHEN, CDR2 SYDVKM. CDR3 length equals 14 residues. This CDR3 is CASSSPVRDQPQHF. The DNA of the CDR3 is TGTGCCAGCAGTTCGCCCGTGAGGGATCAGCCCCAGCATTTT.

This clonotype was counted many times. CDR3 region: CASQREGTDTQYF. In DNA, the CDR3 is TGTGCCAGCCAGCGGGAGGGCACAGATACGCAGTATTTT. V usage is TRBV27 and J usage is TRBJ2-3; the match to TRBD2 covers 9 bases. The CDR3 consists of 13 residues. The V and J ends lost 8 bases and 1 base, in that order; junction bases with no gene match: 1. CDR1 is MNHEY and CDR2 is SMNVEV in the germline V gene (reference sequence).

There are a few counts of this clonotype. The chain carries TRBV28 and TRBJ2-6; D is unresolved. The ends were cut back, 1 base at V and 0 bases at J, with 7 bases in the middle. CDR3 size: 16 residues. Germline V gives CDR1 MDHEN, CDR2 SYDVKM. CDR3 in DNA: TGTGCCAGCAGTTTATCGTACCGCTCTGGGGCCAACGTCCTGACTTTC. Translated, it gives CASSLSYRSGANVLTF.

The chain has TRBV28 and TRBJ1-5; possibly TRBD1 for D (6 bases). CDR3 length equals 13 residues. Germline-derived CDR1 and CDR2 are MDHEN and SYDVKM. V was cut by 8 bases and J by 4 bases, with 12 bases left in between. CDR3 region: CASGRGLNQPQHF. The CDR3 region has the DNA TGTGCCAGCGGACGGGGGCTAAATCAGCCCCAGCATTTT. The full variable domain, its missing parts supplied by reference TRBV28 and TRBJ1-5, is DVKVTQSSRYLVKRTGEKVFLECVQDMDHENMFWYRQDPGLGLRLIYFSYDVKMKEKGDIPEGYSVSREKKERFSLILESASTNQTSMYLCASGRGLNQPQHFGDGTRLSIL.

This clonotype was counted ten times or more. This sequence joins TRBV4-2 and TRBJ2-2; the match to TRBD2 covers 7 bases. This CDR3 is built from 16 residues. Germline V gives CDR1 LGHNA, CDR2 YNFKEQ. Losses at the gene ends were 1 base for V and 6 bases for J; bases not matched to a gene: 8. CDR3 sequence: CASSQVEGGRSGELFF. The CDR3 region has the DNA TGTGCCAGCAGCCAAGTAGAGGGCGGGAGATCCGGGGAGCTGTTTTTT.

The chain employs TRBV20-1 and TRBJ2-7, with D perhaps assigned TRBD1 or TRBD2 (5 bases each). The CDR3 sequence is 11 residues long. The germline V gene encodes CDR1 DFQATT and CDR2 SNEGSKA (reference sequence). Trimming shortened V by 4 bases and J by 6 bases, and 10 bases separated the two germline ends. CDR3 residues: CSANYGGEQYF. The CDR3 nucleotides are TGCAGTGCTAACTATGGGGGCGAGCAGTACTTC.

Within the sample, this clonotype is medium-sized. The V gene is TRBV12-3 or TRBV12-4, the J gene TRBJ2-1; 7 nucleotides line up with TRBD2. CDR3 length equals 17 residues. After removal of 6 bases from V and 2 bases from J, the junction contained 13 bases not matched to a gene. CDR3 protein: CASRNLPGGGTYNEQFF. The CDR3, as DNA: TGTGCCAGCAGAAACCTACCGGGAGGTGGGACCTACAATGAGCAGTTCTTC.

The rearrangement joins TRBV24-1 to TRBJ2-1, with TRBD2 identical over 7 bases. CDR3 length equals 16 residues. The germline CDR1 and CDR2 sequences are KGHDR and SFDVKD. The V and J ends lost 0 bases and 2 bases, in that order; junction bases with no gene match: 3. In nucleotides, the CDR3 is TGTGCCACCAGTGATTTGTCTAGCGGCCCCTACAATGAGCAGTTCTTC. It is translated as CATSDLSSGPYNEQFF.

The table lists this clonotype with many counts. The chain employs TRBV29-1 and TRBJ2-7, with D possibly TRBD1 on 5 matching bases. Germline V gene lookup returns CDR1 SQVTM and CDR2 ANQGSEA. This CDR3 comprises 12 residues. Trimming took 4 bases from V and 2 from J, leaving 9 bases between them. The CDR3 DNA sequence: TGCAGCGTTGGACAGACCACCTACGAGCAGTACTTC. Encoded protein: CSVGQTTYEQYF.

This clonotype appeared many times. This chain connects TRBV21-1 to TRBJ1-1. TRBV21-1 is listed as a pseudogene. This CDR3 is 17 amino acids long. Here the CDR3 reads CASRSTKGSNMNTEAFF. The CDR3, as DNA: TGTGCCAGCAGATCTACCAAGGGCAGTAACATGAACACTGAAGCTTTCTTT.

The V and J genes are TRBV3-1 and TRBJ1-1; D gene unclear. This CDR3 contains 14 residues. V lost 2 bases and J lost 1, with 8 bases in between. Germline-derived CDR1 and CDR2 are LGHDT and YNNKEL (reference sequence). Written as DNA, the CDR3 is TGTGCCAGCAGCCAAAGGACGGCGAACACTGAAGCTTTCTTT. Translation gives CASSQRTANTEAFF.

The chain employs TRBV7-6 and TRBJ1-1, with D possibly matching TRBD1 (5 bases). Deletions cut 4 bases from V and 0 bases from J, with 12 bases between. Germline values: CDR1 SGHVS, CDR2 FNYEAQ. CDR3 length: 15 amino acids. The DNA of the CDR3 is TGTGCCAGCAGCTCCCTAGGGGTTTTGAACACTGAAGCTTTCTTT. This codes for CASSSLGVLNTEAFF.

The V gene is TRBV10-3, the J gene TRBJ2-5, with 9 bases aligning to TRBD1. The ends lost 8 bases at V and 2 bases at J; junction bases unmatched: 0. Germline V gene lookup returns CDR1 ENHRY and CDR2 SYGVKD. This CDR3 is 12 amino acids long. The CDR3 nucleotides read TGTGCCATCGGGACAGGGCAAGAGACCCAGTACTTC. Protein: CAIGTGQETQYF.

The chain uses TRBV20-1 and TRBJ1-2; D is unclear. The CDR3 spans 13 residues. V was trimmed by 0 bases and J by 4 bases, leaving 9 bases between them. The germline CDR1 and CDR2 sequences are DFQATT and SNEGSKA (reference sequence). The CDR3 reads CSARDLEGYGYTF. Written as DNA, the CDR3 is TGCAGTGCTAGAGATCTCGAGGGCTATGGCTACACCTTC.

This clonotype occurred many times. The chain links TRBV11-2 to TRBJ2-1; D call uncertain. Trimming removed 1 base from V and 10 bases from J, with 5 bases in between. Germline CDR1 reads SGHAT; CDR2 reads FQNNGV. This CDR3 is 11 amino acids long. CDR3 in amino acids: CASSLALEQFF. CDR3 nucleotides: TGTGCCAGCAGCTTAGCGCTAGAGCAGTTCTTC.

In its sample, this clonotype was seen many times. This chain links TRBV28 with TRBJ2-5, with D maybe TRBD2 (6 bases). This CDR3 is 13 amino acids long. V was cut by 6 bases and J by 3 bases, with 11 bases left in between. The germline V gene encodes CDR1 MDHEN and CDR2 SYDVKM. CDR3 residues: CASSLTGEETQYF. The CDR3 DNA sequence: TGTGCCAGCAGCCTAACGGGGGAAGAGACCCAGTACTTC.

This clonotype was recorded at least ten times. The chain is built from TRBV6-5 and TRBJ1-6, with D tentatively TRBD1 (5 bases). There are 15 residues in the CDR3. Trimming pared 0 bases from V and 12 bases from J, leaving 15 bases between. The germline gives CDR1 MNHEY, CDR2 SVGAGI. CDR3 residues: CASSYSAGMSGPLHF. The CDR3 nucleotides are TGTGCCAGCAGTTACTCGGCAGGGATGTCGGGACCCCTCCACTTT.

This clonotype was detected a few times. V gene TRBV10-3 combines with J gene TRBJ1-5; D ambiguous. The ends were cut back, 0 bases at V and 2 bases at J, with 11 bases in the middle. The CDR3 extends over 16 amino acids. From germline, CDR1 is ENHRY and CDR2 SYGVKD. The CDR3 sequence: CAISESWTAGNQPQHF. The CDR3 DNA reads as TGTGCCATCAGTGAGTCATGGACCGCTGGCAATCAGCCCCAGCATTTT.